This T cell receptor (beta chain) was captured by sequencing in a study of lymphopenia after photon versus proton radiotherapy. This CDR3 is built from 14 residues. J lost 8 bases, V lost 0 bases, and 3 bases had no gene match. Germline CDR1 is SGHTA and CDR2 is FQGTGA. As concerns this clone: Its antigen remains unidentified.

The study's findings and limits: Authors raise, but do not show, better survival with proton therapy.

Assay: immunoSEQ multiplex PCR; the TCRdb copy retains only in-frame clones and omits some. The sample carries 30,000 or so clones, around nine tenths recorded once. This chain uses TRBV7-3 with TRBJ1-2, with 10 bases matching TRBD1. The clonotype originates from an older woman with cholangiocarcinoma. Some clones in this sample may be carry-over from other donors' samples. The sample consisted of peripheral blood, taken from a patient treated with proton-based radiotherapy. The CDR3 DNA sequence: TGTGCCAGCAGCTTAACGGGGACAGGGGCGGGCTACACCTTC. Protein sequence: CASSLTGTGAGYTF. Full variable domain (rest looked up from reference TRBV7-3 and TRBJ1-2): GAGVSQTPSNKVTEKGKYVELRCDPISGHTALYWYRQSLGQGPEFLIYFQGTGAADDSGLPNDRFFAVRPEGSVSTLKIQRTERGDSAVYLCASSLTGTGAGYTFGSGTRLTVV.